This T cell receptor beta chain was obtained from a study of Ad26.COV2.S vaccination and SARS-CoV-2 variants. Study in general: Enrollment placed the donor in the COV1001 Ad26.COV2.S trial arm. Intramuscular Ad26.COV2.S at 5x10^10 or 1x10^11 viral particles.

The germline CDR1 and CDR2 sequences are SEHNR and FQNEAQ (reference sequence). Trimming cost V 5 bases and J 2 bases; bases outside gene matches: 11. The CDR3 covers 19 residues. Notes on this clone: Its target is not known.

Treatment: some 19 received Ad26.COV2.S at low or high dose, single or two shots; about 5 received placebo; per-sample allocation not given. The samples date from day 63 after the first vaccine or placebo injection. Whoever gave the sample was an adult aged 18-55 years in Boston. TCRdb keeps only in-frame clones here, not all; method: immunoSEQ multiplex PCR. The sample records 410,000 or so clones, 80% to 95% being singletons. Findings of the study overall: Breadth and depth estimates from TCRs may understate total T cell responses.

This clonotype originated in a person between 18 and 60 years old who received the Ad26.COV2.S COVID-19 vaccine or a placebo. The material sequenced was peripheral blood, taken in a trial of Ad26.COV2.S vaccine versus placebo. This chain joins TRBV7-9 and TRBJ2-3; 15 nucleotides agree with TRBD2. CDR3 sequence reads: CASSPLSGLAGGFTDTQYF. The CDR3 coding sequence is TGTGCCAGCAGCCCACTATCCGGACTAGCGGGGGGGTTCACAGATACGCAGTATTTT.